The clone carrying this T cell receptor (beta chain) has more than one count but fewer than ten. Its target is unknown. This specimen belongs to a study of T cell responses to AZD1222 COVID-19 vaccine. Points from the study as a whole: With dominance at 160-218 and 743-854, vaccine-associated CD4 TCRs spanned spike. An increase in Spike-specific TCR breadth and depth was observed after two AZD1222 doses. Mostly white British, mostly female donors; authors suggested clonal diversity may be underestimated.

Measured with immunoSEQ multiplex PCR; TCRdb has only the in-frame clones, and not every one. The repertoire holds approximately 97,000 clones, with 86% as singletons. The source material was peripheral blood, sampled on day 0 of AZD1222 vaccination. This TCR was recovered from an adult in good health.

CDR3 sequence: CASSTTGREQYF. DNA of the CDR3: TGTGCCAGCAGTACCACAGGGCGGGAGCAGTACTTC. V usage is TRBV2 and J usage is TRBJ2-7; weak D call: TRBD1 (6 bases). CDR1 is SNHLY and CDR2 is FYNNEI in the germline V gene. This CDR3 contains 12 residues. Between the trimmed V and J ends, which lost 5 bases and 7 bases, there was a span of 12 bases.